A single sample is the source of the 20 T cell receptor beta chains below, sequenced in a study of vaccination and CD4 T cells after COVID-19. TCRdb passed the PCR reads through MiXCR, listing each CDR3 protein once. The table has roughly 25,000 distinct CDR3 sequences, under 65% seen once. The material sequenced was CD4+ T cells from blood, taken before SARS-CoV-2 vaccination. Source of these receptors: a human donor who had recovered from COVID-19.

The table lists this clonotype with a few counts. The chain couples TRBV27 to TRBJ1-5; 9 positions agree with TRBD1. Trimming at V came to 5 bases and at J to 7 bases, leaving 12 bases not matched to a gene. The CDR3 spans 16 residues. Germline-derived CDR1 and CDR2 are MNHEY and SMNVEV (reference sequence). The CDR3 coding sequence is TGTGCCAGCAGTCCTCCGGGACAGGGCTTGAACCAGCCCCAGCATTTT. It translates to CASSPPGQGLNQPQHF.

The genes are TRBV11-2 and TRBJ2-3, with D perhaps TRBD2 (7 bases). This CDR3 region has 17 residues. CDR1 SGHAT and CDR2 FQNNGV come from the germline V gene. V lost 4 bases and J lost 1, with 18 bases in between. This CDR3 is CASSSGARLAGTDTQYF. In DNA form, the CDR3 reads TGTGCCAGCAGCTCAGGGGCGAGGCTAGCGGGCACAGATACGCAGTATTTT.

This clonotype was counted once. This chain connects TRBV9 to TRBJ1-1; D unclear. The CDR3 runs to 15 residues. V was pared by 2 bases and J by 4 bases, with 15 bases between. The germline CDR1 and CDR2 sequences are SGDLS and YYNGEE. CDR3 region: CASSVETGWGTEAFF. In nucleotides, the CDR3 is TGTGCCAGCAGCGTGGAGACGGGTTGGGGCACTGAAGCTTTCTTT.

Turning to this clonotype: At one of its ends the junction is not consistent with the germline gene, which may arise from a read error. V gene TRBV15 combines with J gene TRBJ1-5; D unclear. The CDR3 has 13 amino acids. CDR1 and CDR2 (germline): LNHNV, YYDKDF (reference sequence). CDR3 in DNA: TGTGCCACCAGCGGAGATCTAAATCAGCCCCAGCATTTT. As protein: CATSGDLNQPQHF.

V gene TRBV19 combines with J gene TRBJ1-3, with 8 bases matching TRBD1. Trimming at V came to 4 bases and at J to 0 bases, leaving 5 bases not matched to a gene. The CDR3 sequence is 16 residues long. Germline loops: CDR1 LNHDA, CDR2 SQIVND (reference sequence). The CDR3 DNA follows: TGTGCCAGTAGTACGAGACAGGGGACCTCTGGAAACACCATATATTTT. Encoded protein: CASSTRQGTSGNTIYF.

This chain connects TRBV5-1 to TRBJ2-7; the match to TRBD1 covers 8 bases. CDR3 length: 16 residues. The V gene end was trimmed by 0 bases and the J gene end by 1 base; junction bases not matched to a gene: 6. Germline V gene sequence: CDR1 SGHRS, CDR2 YFSETQ. Written as DNA, the CDR3 is TGCGCCAGCAGCTTGGAAGTGGGACAGGTTTCCTACGAGCAGTACTTC. It is translated as CASSLEVGQVSYEQYF.

In its sample, this clonotype is medium-sized. The J gene is TRBJ2-5, the V gene TRBV7-2, with D possibly being TRBD1 (5 bases). The CDR3 totals 13 residues. The germline gives CDR1 SGHTA, CDR2 FQGNSA. Trimming pared 4 bases from V and 4 bases from J, leaving 10 bases between. The chain's CDR3 is CASSSRQRETQYF. CDR3 in DNA: TGTGCCAGCAGCTCCAGACAGAGAGAGACCCAGTACTTC. The full variable domain, its missing parts supplied by reference TRBV7-2 and TRBJ2-5, is GAGVSQSPSNKVTEKGKDVELRCDPISGHTALYWYRQSLGQGLEFLIYFQGNSAPDKSGLPSDRFSAERTGGSVSTLTIQRTQQEDSAVYLCASSSRQRETQYFGPGTRLLVL.

The genes are TRBV10-3 and TRBJ1-2; TRBD1 is a possible D gene (5 bases). The V gene's germline CDR1 is ENHRY and CDR2 SYGVKD. Trimming cost V 5 bases and J 6 bases, with 16 bases left between them. The CDR3 contains 14 residues. CDR3 loop: CAISSTGTPDGYTF. The CDR3, as DNA: TGTGCCATCAGTTCAACCGGGACGCCTGATGGCTACACCTTC.

This clonotype was counted once. The chain combines TRBV6-1 with TRBJ2-2; 7 bases fit TRBD1. The germline V gene has CDR1 MNHNS and CDR2 SASEGT. The CDR3 loop spans 14 amino acids. V lost 8 bases to trimming and J lost 9 bases; unmatched junction nucleotides: 12. CDR3 in amino acids: CASLETGAYRELFF. CDR3 nucleotides: TGTGCCAGCCTAGAAACAGGGGCGTATAGGGAGCTGTTTTTT.

The chain carries TRBV27 and TRBJ1-5; no clear D. The CDR3 covers 13 residues. Germline lookup yields CDR1 MNHEY and CDR2 SMNVEV (reference sequence). V gave up 3 bases and J gave up 0 bases, with 3 bases separating them. CDR3 nucleotide sequence: TGTGCCAGCAGTTTCGATAGCAATCAGCCCCAGCATTTT. Amino acid sequence: CASSFDSNQPQHF.

The chain uses TRBV10-1 and TRBJ1-6; D uncertain. From germline, CDR1 is WNHNN and CDR2 SYGVQD (reference sequence). The CDR3 is 13 amino acids. V was shortened by 6 bases and J by 5 bases, with 8 bases between the two germline ends. The CDR3: CASRDGDNSPLHF. The CDR3 nucleotides are TGCGCCAGCAGGGACGGAGATAATTCACCCCTCCACTTT.

This clonotype showed up just a few times. The CDR3 loop reads CASSSTGTGANVLTF. The CDR3 DNA follows: TGTGCCAGCAGTTCTACAGGGACTGGGGCCAACGTCCTGACTTTC. The chain joins TRBV6-2 or TRBV6-3 to TRBJ2-6; D is perhaps TRBD1 (6 bases). With 4 bases removed from V and 2 bases from J, the gap between germline ends came to 9 bases. Germline lookup yields CDR1 MNHEY and CDR2 SVGEGT. The CDR3 runs 15 residues.

J is TRBJ1-2 and V is TRBV5-1; 9 bases line up with TRBD1. The CDR3 spans 13 residues. CDR1 is SGHRS, CDR2 YFSETQ, per germline. Losses at the gene ends were 0 bases for V and 10 bases for J; bases not matched to a gene: 4. The CDR3: CASSLGDRAIYTF. The CDR3 coding sequence is TGCGCCAGCAGCTTGGGGGACAGGGCGATCTACACCTTC.

This clonotype occurred a few times. CDR3 residues: CASSLGIDGELFF. CDR3 nucleotide sequence: TGTGCCAGCAGCTTGGGGATAGACGGGGAGCTGTTTTTT. This chain connects TRBV7-9 to TRBJ2-2; D is ambiguous. The CDR3 is 13 residues long. The ends were cut back, 3 bases at V and 7 bases at J, with 9 bases in the middle. The V gene's germline CDR1 is SEHNR and CDR2 FQNEAQ (reference sequence).

This clonotype showed up just a few times. The rearrangement joins TRBV11-2 to TRBJ2-5, with TRBD2 identical over 8 bases. The trim removed 7 bases at V and 5 bases at J, leaving 21 bases unmatched. CDR1 and CDR2 (germline): SGHAT, FQNNGV. The CDR3 consists of 18 residues. DNA of the CDR3: TGTGCCAGCACCACCGGGGGGGCCAGGGGAGGGAATCGGGAGACCCAGTACTTC. Amino acid sequence: CASTTGGARGGNRETQYF.

The table lists this clonotype with a few counts. V and J are TRBV7-9 and TRBJ1-2; D is ambiguous. In germline, CDR1 is SEHNR, CDR2 FQNEAQ (reference sequence). V lost 5 bases, J lost 6 bases, and 16 bases lay in between. The CDR3 is 14 residues long. Here the CDR3 DNA reads TGTGCCAGCAGCCTAACTCGGGATTTGGATGGCTACACCTTC. This translates into CASSLTRDLDGYTF. Supplemented by reference TRBV7-9 and TRBJ1-2, the full variable domain reads DTGVSQNPRHKITKRGQNVTFRCDPISEHNRLYWYRQTLGQGPEFLTYFQNEAQLEKSRLLSDRFSAERPKGSFSTLEIQRTEQGDSAMYLCASSLTRDLDGYTFGSGTRLTVV.

This clonotype was counted only a few times. In DNA, the CDR3 is TGCAGTGCCTTGGCACCGGACTCTGGAAACACCATATATTTT. Its translation: CSALAPDSGNTIYF. The rearrangement uses TRBV20-1 and TRBJ1-3; D remains ambiguous. The CDR3 totals 14 residues. The V gene's germline CDR1 is DFQATT and CDR2 SNEGSKA (reference sequence). V dropped 6 bases and J dropped 0 bases, with 12 bases sitting between them.

This clonotype was counted only a few times. The V and J genes are TRBV6-5 and TRBJ2-6; D remains unclear. Trimming left V 2 bases short and J 0 bases short, with 5 bases between. The CDR3 length is 15 residues. The germline V gene has CDR1 MNHEY and CDR2 SVGAGI. Here the CDR3 reads CASSYRGSGANVLTF. DNA for the CDR3: TGTGCCAGCAGTTACCGAGGCTCTGGGGCCAACGTCCTGACTTTC.

This clonotype was seen a few times. The chain recombines TRBV6-1 with TRBJ1-6; D unclear. The length of the CDR3 is 19 residues. Germline CDR1 and CDR2: MNHNS and SASEGT. V lost 5 bases to trimming and J lost 4 bases, with 24 bases between them. This CDR3 reads CASSPSIGPSFHYNSPLHF. Written as DNA, the CDR3 is TGTGCCAGCAGTCCCTCAATCGGGCCCTCCTTTCATTATAATTCACCCCTCCACTTT.

This clonotype has only a few counts. The genes are TRBV12-3 or TRBV12-4 and TRBJ1-6; D gene ambiguous. V was trimmed by 8 bases and J by 9 bases, leaving 14 bases between them. CDR3 length: 13 residues. CDR3 amino acids: CASSLYLGSPLHF. Here the CDR3 DNA reads TGTGCCAGCTCGCTATACCTTGGTTCACCCCTCCACTTT.